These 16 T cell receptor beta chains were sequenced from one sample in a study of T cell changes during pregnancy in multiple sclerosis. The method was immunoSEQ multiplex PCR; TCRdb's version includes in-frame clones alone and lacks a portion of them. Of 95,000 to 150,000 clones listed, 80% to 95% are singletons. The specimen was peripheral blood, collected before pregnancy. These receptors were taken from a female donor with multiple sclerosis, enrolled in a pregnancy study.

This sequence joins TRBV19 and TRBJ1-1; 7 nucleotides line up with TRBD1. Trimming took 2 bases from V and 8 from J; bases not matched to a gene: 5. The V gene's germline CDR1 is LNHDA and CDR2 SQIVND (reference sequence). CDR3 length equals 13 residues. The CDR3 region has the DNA TGTGCCAGTAGTATATCGGGACAGCGGGAAGCTTTCTTT. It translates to CASSISGQREAFF.

CDR3 bases: TGCAGCGTTGGGGGGGGGACTGAAGCTTTCTTT. Translated: CSVGGGTEAFF. The chain links TRBV29-1 to TRBJ1-1; D possibly corresponds to TRBD1 (5 bases). CDR3 length: 11 amino acids. V lost 4 bases and J lost 5, with 8 bases in between. Germline values: CDR1 SQVTM, CDR2 ANQGSEA.

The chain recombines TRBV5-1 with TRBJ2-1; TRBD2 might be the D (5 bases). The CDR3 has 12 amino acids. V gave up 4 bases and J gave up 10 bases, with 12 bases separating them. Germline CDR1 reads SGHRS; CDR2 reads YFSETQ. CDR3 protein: CASSRRGVEQFF. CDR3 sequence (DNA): TGCGCCAGCAGCAGACGGGGTGTAGAGCAGTTCTTC.

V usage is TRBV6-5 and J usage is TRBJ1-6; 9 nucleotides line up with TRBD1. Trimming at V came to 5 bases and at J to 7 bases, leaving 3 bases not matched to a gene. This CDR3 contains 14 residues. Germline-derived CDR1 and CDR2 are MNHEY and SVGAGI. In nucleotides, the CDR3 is TGTGCCAGCAGTCGGACAGGGGCGAATTCACCCCTCCACTTT. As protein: CASSRTGANSPLHF.

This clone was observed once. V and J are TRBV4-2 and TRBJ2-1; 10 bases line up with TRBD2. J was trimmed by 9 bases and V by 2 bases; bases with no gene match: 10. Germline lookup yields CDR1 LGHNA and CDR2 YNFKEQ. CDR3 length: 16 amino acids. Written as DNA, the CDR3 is TGTGCCAGCAGCCAATATACGAGCGGGGGGGCCGCTGAGCAGTTCTTC. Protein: CASSQYTSGGAAEQFF.

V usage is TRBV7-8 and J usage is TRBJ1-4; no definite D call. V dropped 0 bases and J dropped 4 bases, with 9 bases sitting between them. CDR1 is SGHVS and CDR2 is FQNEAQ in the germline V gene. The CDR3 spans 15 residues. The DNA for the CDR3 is TGTGCCAGCAGCTTAGCGGGAGAGTTTAATGAAAAACTGTTTTTT. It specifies CASSLAGEFNEKLFF.

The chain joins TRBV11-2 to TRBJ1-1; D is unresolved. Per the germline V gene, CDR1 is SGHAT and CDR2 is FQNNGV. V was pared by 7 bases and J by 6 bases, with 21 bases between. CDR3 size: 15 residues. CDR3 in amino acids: CASTLRSTNGAEAFF. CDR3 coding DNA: TGTGCCAGCACCCTTCGCAGTACTAACGGTGCTGAAGCTTTCTTT. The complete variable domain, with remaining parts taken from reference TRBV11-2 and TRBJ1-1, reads EAGVAQSPRYKIIEKRQSVAFWCNPISGHATLYWYQQILGQGPKLLIQFQNNGVVDDSQLPKDRFSAERLKGVDSTLKIQPAKLEDSAVYLCASTLRSTNGAEAFFGQGTRLTVV.

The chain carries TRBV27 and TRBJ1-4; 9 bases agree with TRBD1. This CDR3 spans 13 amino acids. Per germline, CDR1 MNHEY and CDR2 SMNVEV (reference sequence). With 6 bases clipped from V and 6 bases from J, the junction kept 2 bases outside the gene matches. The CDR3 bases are TGTGCCAGCAGGGGACAGGGTTATGAAAAACTGTTTTTT. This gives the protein CASRGQGYEKLFF.

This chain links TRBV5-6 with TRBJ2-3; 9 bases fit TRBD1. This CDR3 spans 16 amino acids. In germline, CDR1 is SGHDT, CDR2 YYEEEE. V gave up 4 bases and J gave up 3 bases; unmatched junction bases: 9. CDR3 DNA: TGTGCCAGCAGCGCACCGGGACAGGGCATGACAGATACGCAGTATTTT. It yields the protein CASSAPGQGMTDTQYF.

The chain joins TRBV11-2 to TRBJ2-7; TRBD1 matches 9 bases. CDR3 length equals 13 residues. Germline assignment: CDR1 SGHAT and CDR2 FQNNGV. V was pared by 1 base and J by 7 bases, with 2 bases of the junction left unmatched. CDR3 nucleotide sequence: TGTGCCAGCAGCTTAGGACAGGGGGGTGAGCAGTACTTC. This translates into CASSLGQGGEQYF.

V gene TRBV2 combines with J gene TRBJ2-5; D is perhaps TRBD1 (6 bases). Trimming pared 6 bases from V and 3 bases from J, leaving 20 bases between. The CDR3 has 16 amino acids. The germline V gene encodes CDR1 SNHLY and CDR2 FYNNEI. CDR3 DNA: TGTGCCAGCAGACAAACAGGGTACGGGAATAAAGAGACCCAGTACTTC. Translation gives CASRQTGYGNKETQYF.

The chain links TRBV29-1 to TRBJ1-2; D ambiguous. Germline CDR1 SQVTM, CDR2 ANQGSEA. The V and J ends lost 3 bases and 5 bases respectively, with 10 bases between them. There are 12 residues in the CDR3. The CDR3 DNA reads TGCAGCGTTGACTTAGGGAGTTATGGCTACACCTTC. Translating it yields CSVDLGSYGYTF.

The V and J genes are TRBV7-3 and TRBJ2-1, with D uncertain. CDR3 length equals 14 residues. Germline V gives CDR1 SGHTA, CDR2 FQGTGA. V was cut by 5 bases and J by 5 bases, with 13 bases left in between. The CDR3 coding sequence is TGTGCCAGCAGCCCCCGCGGCACCAACAATGAGCAGTTCTTC. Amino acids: CASSPRGTNNEQFF.

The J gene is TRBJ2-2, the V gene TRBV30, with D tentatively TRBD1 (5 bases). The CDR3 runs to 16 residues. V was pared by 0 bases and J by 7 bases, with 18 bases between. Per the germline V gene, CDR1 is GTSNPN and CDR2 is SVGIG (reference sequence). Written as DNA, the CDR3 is TGTGCCTGGAGTGTAGAAGGGCAGGGTTTGGGCGGGGAGCTGTTTTTT. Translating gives CAWSVEGQGLGGELFF.

In DNA, the CDR3 is TGTGCCAGCAGCTTAGGCAACAGGGGCAAGCAGTACTTC. It is translated as CASSLGNRGKQYF. This chain links TRBV11-2 with TRBJ2-7; 7 bases match TRBD1. CDR1 and CDR2 (germline): SGHAT, FQNNGV. V shed 1 base, J shed 8 bases, and the junction held 5 bases outside the gene matches. The CDR3 runs 13 residues.

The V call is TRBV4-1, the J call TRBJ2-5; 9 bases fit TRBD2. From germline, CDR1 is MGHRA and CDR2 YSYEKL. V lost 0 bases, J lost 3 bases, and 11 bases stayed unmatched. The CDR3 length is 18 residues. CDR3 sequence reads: CASSQEGARTSAKETQYF. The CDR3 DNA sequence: TGCGCCAGCAGCCAAGAAGGGGCAAGGACTAGCGCTAAAGAGACCCAGTACTTC.